A selection of T cell receptor beta chains follows, all from one sample in a study of blood T cell repertoires in COVID-19. Sequenced by immunoSEQ multiplex PCR; TCRdb stores in-frame clones only, minus some. The data contain 330,000 or so clones, 87% of them singletons. The source material was peripheral blood. All receptors derive from a man aged 30 to 39 with COVID-19, enrolled during active disease. Each CDR3 is given with its conserved first and last residue. A D gene is named only where the DNA matches it firmly. Clone size, where shown, is once, few, many, or a class for clones that have expanded.

CDR3,DNA,size,D,V,J
CASSEIDRVGEQYF,TGTGCCAGCTCAGAGATAGACAGGGTTGGCGAGCAGTACTTC,NA,TRBD1,TRBV18,TRBJ2-7
CASRLTSGSLDEQFF,TGTGCCAGCAGATTGACTAGCGGGAGTCTCGATGAGCAGTTCTTC,NA,TRBD2,TRBV2,TRBJ2-1
CASSPRQPPAPLHF,TGTGCCAGCAGCCCCAGACAGCCTCCTGCCCCCCTCCACTTT,NA,NA,TRBV7-8,TRBJ1-6
CASSLEEGTEAFF,TGTGCCAGCAGCTTGGAGGAGGGCACTGAAGCTTTCTTT,NA,NA,TRBV5-4,TRBJ1-1
CASSLGQFFVAGSEQYF,TGTGCCAGCTCACTTGGGCAATTTTTCGTAGCGGGAAGCGAGCAGTACTTC,NA,TRBD2,TRBV18,TRBJ2-7
CASSEEGQGSYEQYF,TGTGCCAGCAGTGAAGAAGGACAGGGGTCCTACGAGCAGTACTTC,NA,TRBD1,TRBV6-1,TRBJ2-7
CASGGLAGSYEQYF,TGCGCCAGCGGGGGACTAGCGGGGTCCTACGAGCAGTACTTC,NA,TRBD2,TRBV5-1,TRBJ2-7
CASSVSPEDWQFF,TGTGCCAGCAGCGTCTCCCCCGAGGATTGGCAGTTCTTC,NA,NA,TRBV9,TRBJ2-1
CATSDGQSYQPQHF,TGTGCCACCAGTGATGGGCAGTCTTATCAGCCCCAGCATTTT,NA,NA,TRBV24-1,TRBJ1-5
CASSTRAGNTIYF,TGTGCCAGCAGTACCAGGGCAGGGAACACCATATATTTT,few,NA,TRBV6-5,TRBJ1-3
CASSLAVTGMNQPQHF,TGCGCCAGCAGCTTGGCCGTGACAGGGATGAATCAGCCCCAGCATTTT,NA,TRBD1,TRBV5-1,TRBJ1-5
CASSLAWSSYNSPLHF,TGTGCCAGCAGCTTAGCGTGGAGCTCCTATAATTCACCCCTCCACTTT,few,NA,TRBV7-9,TRBJ1-6
CASSIRGTGVNEQYF,TGTGCCAGTAGTATCCGGGGGACGGGAGTGAACGAGCAGTACTTC,NA,NA,TRBV19,TRBJ2-7
CASILNTEAFF,TGTGCCAGCATCCTAAACACTGAAGCTTTCTTT,NA,NA,TRBV28,TRBJ1-1
CASSYARGPYEQYF,TGTGCCAGCAGTTACGCCAGGGGGCCGTACGAGCAGTACTTC,once,TRBD1,TRBV6-5,TRBJ2-7
CASSLDRGRVGELFF,TGTGCCAGCAGCCTCGACAGGGGGCGGGTCGGGGAGCTGTTTTTT,once,TRBD1,TRBV5-4,TRBJ2-2
CASPGGTASSYEQYF,TGTGCCAGCCCTGGTGGGACAGCTAGCTCCTACGAGCAGTACTTC,once,TRBD1,TRBV6-5,TRBJ2-7
CASSGYGRERGITDTQYF,TGTGCCAGCAGCGGCTACGGGCGCGAGCGGGGCATCACAGATACGCAGTATTTT,NA,TRBD2,TRBV9,TRBJ2-3
CASSLDSDYGYTF,TGTGCCAGCAGCCTTGACAGTGACTATGGCTACACCTTC,NA,NA,TRBV5-4,TRBJ1-2
CASSLTGGPGANVLTF,TGTGCCAGCAGCCTTACAGGGGGCCCTGGGGCCAACGTCCTGACTTTC,NA,TRBD1,TRBV4-2,TRBJ2-6
CASSSSYEQYF,TGTGCCAGCAGCTCCAGTTACGAGCAGTACTTC,NA,NA,TRBV3-1/TRBV3-2,TRBJ2-7
CASSPASVNYEQYF,TGTGCCAGCAGCCCGGCTAGCGTAAACTACGAGCAGTACTTC,NA,NA,TRBV7-2,TRBJ2-7
CASSPLGGADYGYTF,TGTGCCAGCTCACCATTGGGGGGGGCCGACTATGGCTACACCTTC,NA,NA,TRBV18,TRBJ1-2
CATSDLELVSEQYF,TGTGCCACCAGTGATTTGGAGCTGGTTAGCGAGCAGTACTTC,NA,NA,TRBV24-1,TRBJ2-7
CASSASGGRYTGELFF,TGTGCCAGCAGCGCATCCGGGGGGAGATACACCGGGGAGCTGTTTTTT,NA,TRBD2,TRBV7-9,TRBJ2-2
CASSFRQGRGETQYF,TGTGCCAGCAGCTTTAGACAGGGGAGAGGAGAGACCCAGTACTTC,NA,TRBD1,TRBV7-3,TRBJ2-5
CASSIEPRDRVYSNQPQHF,TGTGCCAGTAGTATAGAACCCCGGGACAGGGTATATAGCAATCAGCCCCAGCATTTT,NA,TRBD1,TRBV19,TRBJ1-5
CSGWRWTGELFF,TGCAGCGGTTGGAGGTGGACCGGGGAGCTGTTTTTT,NA,NA,TRBV29-1,TRBJ2-2
CASRLRDRGSTEAFF,TGTGCCAGCAGACTCCGGGACAGAGGGAGCACTGAAGCTTTCTTT,NA,TRBD1,TRBV2,TRBJ1-1
CASSSSTSGLRIKLYNEQFF,TGTGCCAGCAGCTCTTCAACTAGCGGCTTGAGGATAAAACTCTACAATGAGCAGTTCTTC,NA,TRBD2,TRBV13,TRBJ2-1
CASSPLPGDEQFF,TGTGCCAGCAGTCCCCTTCCCGGAGATGAGCAGTTCTTC,once,NA,TRBV27,TRBJ2-1
CASSLTKNRGGSYEQYF,TGTGCCAGCAGCCTCACCAAGAACAGGGGGGGCTCCTACGAGCAGTACTTC,once,NA,TRBV3-1/TRBV3-2,TRBJ2-7
CASSLSRGSVEQYF,TGTGCCAGCAGCTTATCACGCGGCAGCGTCGAGCAGTACTTC,NA,NA,TRBV7-2,TRBJ2-7
CATSDIRTDTQYF,TGTGCCACCAGTGATATCAGGACAGATACGCAGTATTTT,NA,NA,TRBV24-1,TRBJ2-3
CASSLTGRGGYTF,TGTGCCAGCAGCTTGACAGGGAGGGGCGGCTACACCTTC,NA,NA,TRBV5-5,TRBJ1-2
CASSMLDRPYEQYF,TGTGCCAGCAGCATGTTAGACAGACCCTACGAGCAGTACTTC,NA,NA,TRBV28,TRBJ2-7
CASSHSPPIQGARNEQYF,TGCGCCAGCAGCCACTCGCCGCCCATACAGGGGGCGCGGAACGAGCAGTACTTC,once,TRBD1,TRBV4-1,TRBJ2-7
CASSLATGTGFEKLFF,TGTGCCAGCAGCTTAGCTACCGGGACAGGGTTTGAAAAACTGTTTTTT,NA,TRBD1,TRBV7-8,TRBJ1-4
CAWSKTGGTEAFF,TGTGCCTGGAGTAAAACAGGGGGCACTGAAGCTTTCTTT,NA,TRBD1,TRBV30,TRBJ1-1
CASSLEGTFDTQYF,TGTGCCAGCAGCTTAGAAGGGACTTTCGATACGCAGTATTTT,NA,NA,TRBV11-3,TRBJ2-3
CATSRDPQSQYYGYTF,TGTGCCACCAGCAGAGATCCCCAATCCCAGTACTATGGCTACACCTTC,NA,NA,TRBV15,TRBJ1-2
CASSLVGQGNYGYTF,TGTGCCAGCAGCTTAGTGGGCCAGGGTAACTATGGCTACACCTTC,NA,NA,TRBV7-9,TRBJ1-2